The 15 T cell receptor beta chains below all came from one sample that was sequenced in a study of cytomegalovirus exposure and HLA in healthy donors. Sequenced by immunoSEQ multiplex PCR; TCRdb stores in-frame clones only, minus some. Of around 60,000 clones in the sample, 95% to 97% were seen once. Material for sequencing was PBMCs. The receptor set was obtained from a woman aged 18-29 years in good health and CMV-seronegative.

The chain carries TRBV7-9 and TRBJ2-3; TRBD2 aligns across 9 bases. Germline trimming cut 8 bases from V and 6 bases from J; bases unmatched to any gene: 12. The CDR3 contains 15 residues. The germline gives CDR1 SEHNR, CDR2 FQNEAQ (reference sequence). The CDR3 bases are TGTGCCAGCCCGGCGGCGGGAGGGCCGGGGGATACGCAGTATTTT. Translation: CASPAAGGPGDTQYF.

The chain carries TRBV19 and TRBJ2-5, with D tentatively TRBD1 (6 bases). The CDR3 sequence is 15 residues long. Germline CDR1 and CDR2: LNHDA and SQIVND (reference sequence). V was clipped by 6 bases and J by 1 base, with 15 bases between them. The CDR3 here is CASRTTMGAQETQYF. CDR3 DNA: TGTGCCAGTAGGACCACCATGGGGGCCCAAGAGACCCAGTACTTC.

The chain employs TRBV30 and TRBJ2-3; D perhaps matches TRBD2 (5 bases). Germline CDR1 reads GTSNPN; CDR2 reads SVGIG (reference sequence). The CDR3 has 13 residues. V dropped 1 base and J dropped 8 bases, with 13 bases sitting between them. CDR3 amino acids: CAWSALGRGTQYF. The CDR3 DNA reads TGTGCCTGGAGTGCGCTGGGTCGGGGTACGCAGTATTTT.

This clone showed up just once. The chain couples TRBV29-1 to TRBJ2-1, with D perhaps TRBD1 (6 bases). The CDR3 runs 15 residues. The V end was cut by 5 bases, the J end by 2 bases, with 16 bases between. Germline CDR1 SQVTM, CDR2 ANQGSEA. CDR3 bases: TGCAGCGTTTACACAGGGCAAAGGGCCTACAATGAGCAGTTCTTC. This translates into CSVYTGQRAYNEQFF.

The V and J genes are TRBV21-1 and TRBJ1-3; the table's D gene call, TRBD1, was not cross checked with the DNA. TRBV21-1 is a pseudogene. CDR3 length: 15 amino acids. The DNA for the CDR3 is TGTGCCAGCAGCAAAGGACAGACAGGGGGAAACACCATATATTTT. It specifies CASSKGQTGGNTIYF.

The CDR3, as DNA: TGTGCCAGCAGCCACAGGGATGGCACAGATACGCAGTATTTT. Residues: CASSHRDGTDTQYF. This rearrangement joins TRBV11-1 to TRBJ2-3; D perhaps matches TRBD1 (6 bases). There are 14 residues in the CDR3. Germline assignment: CDR1 SGHAT and CDR2 FQDESV (reference sequence). Trimming pared 5 bases from V and 1 base from J, leaving 10 bases between. The whole variable domain, filled in from reference TRBV11-1 and TRBJ2-3, reads EAEVAQSPRYKITEKSQAVAFWCDPISGHATLYWYRQILGQGPELLVQFQDESVVDDSQLPKDRFSAERLKGVDSTLKIQPAELGDSAMYLCASSHRDGTDTQYFGPGTRLTVL.

The rearrangement joins TRBV7-9 to TRBJ1-2; unclear D gene. The germline V and J ends were trimmed by 5 bases and 5 bases, with 27 bases remaining between them. In germline, CDR1 is SEHNR, CDR2 FQNEAQ (reference sequence). The CDR3 is 18 amino acids. The DNA of the CDR3 is TGTGCCAGCAGCCCCCCCCGGCCCCCGGCGGAGTCCCTTTATGGCTACACCTTC. It yields the protein CASSPPRPPAESLYGYTF. The full variable domain, with the rest looked up from reference TRBV7-9 and TRBJ1-2, is DTGVSQNPRHKITKRGQNVTFRCDPISEHNRLYWYRQTLGQGPEFLTYFQNEAQLEKSRLLSDRFSAERPKGSFSTLEIQRTEQGDSAMYLCASSPPRPPAESLYGYTFGSGTRLTVV.

This chain links TRBV27 with TRBJ2-1; D is unresolved. CDR1 and CDR2 (germline): MNHEY, SMNVEV (reference sequence). V dropped 5 bases and J dropped 4 bases, with 12 bases sitting between them. The CDR3 is made up of 14 amino acids. The CDR3 loop is CASSVGRQYNEQFF. DNA of the CDR3: TGTGCCAGCAGTGTCGGCCGACAATACAATGAGCAGTTCTTC.

This chain uses TRBV6-5 with TRBJ1-2, with 7 bases matching TRBD1. The germline V gene has CDR1 MNHEY and CDR2 SVGAGI. This CDR3 is built from 11 residues. The V gene end was trimmed by 6 bases and the J gene end by 6 bases; junction bases not matched to a gene: 1. Written as DNA, the CDR3 is TGTGCCAGCAGGACAGGGAATGGCTACACCTTC. It yields the protein CASRTGNGYTF.

This clone showed up just once. The chain joins TRBV9 to TRBJ2-3; possibly TRBD2 for D (6 bases). This CDR3 contains 15 residues. Trimming took 2 bases from V and 3 from J, leaving 13 bases between them. From germline, CDR1 is SGDLS and CDR2 YYNGEE. The CDR3: CASSVEGLGTDTQYF. CDR3 DNA sequence: TGTGCCAGCAGCGTGGAGGGTCTGGGGACAGATACGCAGTATTTT. Together with reference TRBV9 and TRBJ2-3, the CDR3 gives the full variable domain: DSGVTQTPKHLITATGQRVTLRCSPRSGDLSVYWYQQSLDQGLQFLIQYYNGEERAKGNILERFSAQQFPDLHSELNLSSLELGDSALYFCASSVEGLGTDTQYFGPGTRLTVL.

V and J are TRBV25-1 and TRBJ2-7; 7 nucleotides line up with TRBD1. This CDR3 comprises 16 residues. The germline V gene has CDR1 MGHDK and CDR2 SYGVNS. Trimming removed 5 bases from V and 0 bases from J; junction bases left unmatched: 10. The CDR3, as DNA: TGTGCCAGCAGTCCCCGAGGGGGCGGCACCTCCTACGAGCAGTACTTC. It encodes CASSPRGGGTSYEQYF.

The V call is TRBV10-1, the J call TRBJ2-5, with D tentatively TRBD1 (5 bases). The CDR3 has 14 amino acids. V lost 0 bases, J lost 7 bases, and 12 bases lay in between. Germline V gene sequence: CDR1 WNHNN, CDR2 SYGVQD (reference sequence). The CDR3 spells CASSESTVPGTQYF. The CDR3 DNA reads TGCGCCAGCAGTGAGTCGACAGTACCAGGGACCCAGTACTTC.

The chain links TRBV4-1 to TRBJ2-5, with D tentatively TRBD2 (7 bases). CDR3 length equals 15 residues. Per germline, CDR1 MGHRA and CDR2 YSYEKL. Trimming left V 0 bases short and J 5 bases short, with 13 bases between. DNA for the CDR3: TGCGCCAGCAGCCAAGAGGGGGGGGGCCGGGAGACCCAGTACTTC. It translates to CASSQEGGGRETQYF.

The genes are TRBV18 and TRBJ2-1; D might be TRBD2 (7 bases). The germline V gene encodes CDR1 KGHSH and CDR2 LQKENI. V lost 0 bases to trimming and J lost 15 bases, with 36 bases between them. The CDR3 is made up of 20 amino acids. The chain's CDR3 is CASSPPPGRGREYRGPGWFF. CDR3 nucleotides: TGTGCCAGCTCACCACCCCCCGGGCGGGGGCGGGAGTACCGGGGCCCCGGTTGGTTCTTC.

The chain carries TRBV15 and TRBJ1-4; D uncertain. V lost 7 bases, J lost 7 bases, and 19 bases lay in between. The CDR3 contains 15 residues. Germline V gene data show CDR1 as LNHNV and CDR2 as YYDKDF (reference sequence). DNA of the CDR3: TGTGCCACCAAAACCCCGACACGATTGAGTGAAAAACTGTTTTTT. Its protein is CATKTPTRLSEKLFF.